This T cell receptor beta chain was recorded in a study of vaccination and CD4 T cells after COVID-19. Sample treatment: approximately 10-day PBMC culture with coronavirus spike peptide pools or control peptides (ViraFEST assay). This CDR3 comprises 15 residues. The V gene lost 5 bases and the J gene lost 0 bases, with 11 bases spanning the gap. Germline CDR1 is LNHDA and CDR2 is SQIVND (reference sequence). This clonotype showed up just a few times. The antigen is undetermined. Cultured CD4+ T-cell DNA underwent Oncomine TCR Beta short-read sequencing. Cultured CD4+ T cells were the source of extracted genomic DNA. MiXCR, applied by TCRdb to the PCR reads, yields one record per CDR3 protein. Of under 4,500 distinct CDR3 sequences in the sample, 35% to 45% were seen once.

The sample taken for sequencing was CD4+ T cells from blood, cultured in vitro. The sequence derives from a human donor who had recovered from COVID-19. This chain joins TRBV19 and TRBJ1-5; possibly TRBD1 for D (5 bases). DNA for the CDR3: TGTGCCAGTAGTTCCGGGACGCCTAGCAATCAGCCCCAGCATTTT. Encoded protein: CASSSGTPSNQPQHF. Using reference TRBV19 and TRBJ1-5 for the parts outside the CDR3, the full variable domain is DGGITQSPKYLFRKEGQNVTLSCEQNLNHDAMYWYRQDPGQGLRLIYYSQIVNDFQKGDIAEGYSVSREKKESFPLTVTSAQKNPTAFYLCASSSGTPSNQPQHFGDGTRLSIL.